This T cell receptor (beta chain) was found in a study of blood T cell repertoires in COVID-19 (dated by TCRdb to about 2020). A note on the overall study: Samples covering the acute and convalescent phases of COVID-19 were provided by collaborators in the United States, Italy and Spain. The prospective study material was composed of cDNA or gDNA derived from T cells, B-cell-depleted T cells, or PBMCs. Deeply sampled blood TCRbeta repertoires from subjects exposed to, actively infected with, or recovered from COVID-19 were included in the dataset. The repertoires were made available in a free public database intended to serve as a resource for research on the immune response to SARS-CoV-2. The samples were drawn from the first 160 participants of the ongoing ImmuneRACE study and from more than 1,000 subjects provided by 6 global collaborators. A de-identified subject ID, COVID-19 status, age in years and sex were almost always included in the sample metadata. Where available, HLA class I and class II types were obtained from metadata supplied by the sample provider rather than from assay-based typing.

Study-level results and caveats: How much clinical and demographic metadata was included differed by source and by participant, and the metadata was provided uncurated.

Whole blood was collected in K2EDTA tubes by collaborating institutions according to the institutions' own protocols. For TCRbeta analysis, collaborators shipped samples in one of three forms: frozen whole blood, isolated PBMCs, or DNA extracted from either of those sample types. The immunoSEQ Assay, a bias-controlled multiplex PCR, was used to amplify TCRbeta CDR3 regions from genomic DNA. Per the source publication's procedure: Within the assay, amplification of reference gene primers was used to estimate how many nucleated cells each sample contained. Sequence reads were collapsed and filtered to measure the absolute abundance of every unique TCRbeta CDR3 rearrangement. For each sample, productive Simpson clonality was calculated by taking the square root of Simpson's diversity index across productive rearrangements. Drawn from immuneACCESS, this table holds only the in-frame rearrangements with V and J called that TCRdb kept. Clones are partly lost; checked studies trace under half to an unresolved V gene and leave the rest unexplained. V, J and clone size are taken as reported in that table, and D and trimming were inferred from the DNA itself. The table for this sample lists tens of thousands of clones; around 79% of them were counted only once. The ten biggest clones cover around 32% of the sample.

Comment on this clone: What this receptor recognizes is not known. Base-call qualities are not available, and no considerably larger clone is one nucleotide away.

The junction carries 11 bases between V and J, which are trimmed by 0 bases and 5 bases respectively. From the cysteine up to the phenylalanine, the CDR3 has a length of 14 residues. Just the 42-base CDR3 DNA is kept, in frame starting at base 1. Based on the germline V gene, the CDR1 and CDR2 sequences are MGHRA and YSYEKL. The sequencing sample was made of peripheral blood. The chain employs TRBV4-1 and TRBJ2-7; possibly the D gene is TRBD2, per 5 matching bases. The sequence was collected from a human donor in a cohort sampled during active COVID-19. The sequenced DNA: TGCGCCAGCAGCCAAGAGGGCGGGTTGGACGAGCAGTACTTC. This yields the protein CASSQEGGLDEQYF.